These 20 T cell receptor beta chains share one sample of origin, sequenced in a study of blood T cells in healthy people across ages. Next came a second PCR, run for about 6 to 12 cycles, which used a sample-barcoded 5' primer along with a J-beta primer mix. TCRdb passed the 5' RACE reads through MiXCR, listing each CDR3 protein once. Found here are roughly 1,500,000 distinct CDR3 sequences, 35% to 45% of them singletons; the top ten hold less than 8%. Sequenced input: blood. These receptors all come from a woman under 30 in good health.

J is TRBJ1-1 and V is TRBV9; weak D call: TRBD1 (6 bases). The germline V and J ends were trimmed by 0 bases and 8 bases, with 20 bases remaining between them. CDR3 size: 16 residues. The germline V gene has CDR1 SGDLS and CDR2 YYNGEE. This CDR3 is CASSVGSQGVGGEAFF. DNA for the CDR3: TGTGCCAGCAGCGTAGGGTCCCAAGGTGTGGGGGGCGAAGCTTTCTTT.

CDR3 sequence (DNA): TGTGCCAGCAGCCAGGGACAGGCGAACACCGGGGAGCTGTTTTTT. Translated, it gives CASSQGQANTGELFF. The rearrangement links TRBV7-2 to TRBJ2-2; 8 positions agree with TRBD1. Per germline, CDR1 SGHTA and CDR2 FQGNSA. This CDR3 has 15 residues. The V gene end was trimmed by 5 bases and the J gene end by 0 bases; junction bases not matched to a gene: 2.

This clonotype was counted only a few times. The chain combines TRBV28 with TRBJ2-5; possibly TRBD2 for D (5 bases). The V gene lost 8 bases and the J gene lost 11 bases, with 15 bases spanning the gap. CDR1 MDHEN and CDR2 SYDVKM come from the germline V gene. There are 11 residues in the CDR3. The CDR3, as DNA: TGTGCCAGCGTCAACCGGGGTGAGCAGTACTTC. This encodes CASVNRGEQYF.

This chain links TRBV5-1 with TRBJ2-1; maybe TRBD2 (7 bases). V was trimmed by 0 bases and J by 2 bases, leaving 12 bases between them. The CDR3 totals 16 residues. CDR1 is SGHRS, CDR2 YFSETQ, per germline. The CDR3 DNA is TGCGCCAGCAGCTTGGAGGGGGAGGGGACCTACAATGAGCAGTTCTTC. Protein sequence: CASSLEGEGTYNEQFF.

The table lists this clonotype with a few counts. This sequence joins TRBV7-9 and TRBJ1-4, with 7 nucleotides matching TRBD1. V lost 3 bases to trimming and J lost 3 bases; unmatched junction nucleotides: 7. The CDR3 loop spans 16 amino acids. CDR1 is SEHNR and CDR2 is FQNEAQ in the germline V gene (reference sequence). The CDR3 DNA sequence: TGTGCCAGCAGCTTTAATGCGGGACAGTCTAATGAAAAACTGTTTTTT. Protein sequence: CASSFNAGQSNEKLFF.

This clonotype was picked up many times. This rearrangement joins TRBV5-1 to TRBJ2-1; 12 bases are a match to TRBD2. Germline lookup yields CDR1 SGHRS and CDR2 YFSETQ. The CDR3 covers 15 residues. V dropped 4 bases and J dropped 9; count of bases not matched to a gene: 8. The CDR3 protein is CASSETSGGLTEQFF. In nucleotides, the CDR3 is TGCGCCAGCAGCGAAACTAGCGGGGGGCTTACTGAGCAGTTCTTC.

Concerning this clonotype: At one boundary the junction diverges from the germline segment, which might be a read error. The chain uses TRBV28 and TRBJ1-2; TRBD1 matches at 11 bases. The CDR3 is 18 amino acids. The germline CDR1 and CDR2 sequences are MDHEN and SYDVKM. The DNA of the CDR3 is TGTGCCAGCAGTTTAAGTTATGGGACAGGGGGTACCTCCCATGGCTACACGTTC. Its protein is CASSLSYGTGGTSHGYTF.

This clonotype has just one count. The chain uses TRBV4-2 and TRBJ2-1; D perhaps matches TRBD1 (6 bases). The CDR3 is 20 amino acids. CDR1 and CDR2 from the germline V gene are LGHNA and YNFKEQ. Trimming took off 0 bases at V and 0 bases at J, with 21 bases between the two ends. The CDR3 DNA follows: TGTGCCAGCAGCCAAGATGGGACATTGGGGCCCATGCCCTCCTACAATGAGCAGTTCTTC. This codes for CASSQDGTLGPMPSYNEQFF.

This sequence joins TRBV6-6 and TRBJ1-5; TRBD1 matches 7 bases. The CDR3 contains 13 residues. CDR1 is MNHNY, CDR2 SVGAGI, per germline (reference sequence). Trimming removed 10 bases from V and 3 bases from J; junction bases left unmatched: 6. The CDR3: CATRGQLNQPQHF. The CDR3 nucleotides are TGTGCCACCAGGGGACAGCTCAATCAGCCCCAGCATTTT.

This CDR3 reads CATIRDRGYEQYF. CDR3 bases: TGTGCCACCATCCGGGACAGGGGCTACGAGCAGTACTTC. This chain connects TRBV7-9 to TRBJ2-7, with 10 nucleotides matching TRBD1. Germline V gene lookup returns CDR1 SEHNR and CDR2 FQNEAQ (reference sequence). V lost 10 bases and J lost 3; bases outside the gene matches: 6. The CDR3 covers 13 residues.

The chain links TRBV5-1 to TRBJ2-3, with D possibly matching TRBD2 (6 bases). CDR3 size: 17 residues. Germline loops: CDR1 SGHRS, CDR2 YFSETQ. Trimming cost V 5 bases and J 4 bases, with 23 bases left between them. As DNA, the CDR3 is TGCGCCAGCAGTTTCGGACCGGGAGAGAGCGGTGCAGATACGCAGTATTTT. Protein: CASSFGPGESGADTQYF.

CDR3 region: CASSLGHAASYEQYF. CDR3 in DNA: TGTGCCAGCAGCTTGGGTCATGCCGCGTCCTACGAGCAGTACTTC. The V and J genes are TRBV5-6 and TRBJ2-7, with D unclear. Between the trimmed V and J ends, which lost 0 bases and 1 base, there was a span of 11 bases. Germline CDR1 and CDR2: SGHDT and YYEEEE. The CDR3 is 15 residues long.

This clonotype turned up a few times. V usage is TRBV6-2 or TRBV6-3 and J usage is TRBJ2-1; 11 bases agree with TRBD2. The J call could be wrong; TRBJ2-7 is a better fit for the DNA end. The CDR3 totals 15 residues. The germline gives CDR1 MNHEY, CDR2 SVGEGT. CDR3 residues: CASSYSLAGGNEQYF. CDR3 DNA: TGTGCCAGCAGTTACTCTCTAGCGGGAGGCAACGAGCAGTACTTC.

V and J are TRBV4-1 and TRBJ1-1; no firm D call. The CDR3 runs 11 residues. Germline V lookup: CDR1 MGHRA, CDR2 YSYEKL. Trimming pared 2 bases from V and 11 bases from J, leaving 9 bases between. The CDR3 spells CASSQHRMAFF. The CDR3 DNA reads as TGCGCCAGCAGCCAACACAGAATGGCTTTCTTT.

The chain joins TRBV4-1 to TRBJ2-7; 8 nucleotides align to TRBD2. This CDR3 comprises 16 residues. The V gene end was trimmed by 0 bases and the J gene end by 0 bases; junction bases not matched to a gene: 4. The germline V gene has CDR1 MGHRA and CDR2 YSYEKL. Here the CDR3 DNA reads TGCGCCAGCAGCCAAGAAGGGCTAGCGGGCTCCTACGAGCAGTACTTC. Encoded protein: CASSQEGLAGSYEQYF.

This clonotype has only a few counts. CDR3 DNA sequence: TGTGCCAGCAGTTTAAGGAGTCAAGGGCTAGCCTCTGGGGCCAACGTCCTGACTTTC. Its translation is CASSLRSQGLASGANVLTF. The V call is TRBV12-3 or TRBV12-4, the J call TRBJ2-6; D may be TRBD2 (5 bases). The CDR3 extends over 19 amino acids. V was shortened by 2 bases and J by 0 bases, with 17 bases between the two germline ends.

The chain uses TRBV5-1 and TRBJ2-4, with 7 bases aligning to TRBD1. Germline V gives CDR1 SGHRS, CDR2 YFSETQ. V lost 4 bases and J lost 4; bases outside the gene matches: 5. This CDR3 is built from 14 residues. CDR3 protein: CASSPGQPKNIQYF. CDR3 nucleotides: TGCGCCAGCAGCCCGGGACAGCCAAAAAACATTCAGTACTTC.

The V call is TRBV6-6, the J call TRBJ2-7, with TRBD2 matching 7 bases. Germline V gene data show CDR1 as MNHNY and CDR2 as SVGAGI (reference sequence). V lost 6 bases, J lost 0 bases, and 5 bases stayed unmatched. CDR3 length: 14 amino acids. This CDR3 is CASRGEGSSYEQYF. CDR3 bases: TGTGCCAGCAGGGGGGAGGGCAGCTCCTACGAGCAGTACTTC.

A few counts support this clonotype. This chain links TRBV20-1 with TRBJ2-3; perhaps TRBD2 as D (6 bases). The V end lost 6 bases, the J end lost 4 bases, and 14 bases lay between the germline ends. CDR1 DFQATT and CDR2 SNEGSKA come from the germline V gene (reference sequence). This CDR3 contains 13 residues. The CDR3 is CSAPARDPDTQYF. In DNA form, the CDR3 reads TGCAGTGCCCCGGCGCGGGACCCAGATACGCAGTATTTT.

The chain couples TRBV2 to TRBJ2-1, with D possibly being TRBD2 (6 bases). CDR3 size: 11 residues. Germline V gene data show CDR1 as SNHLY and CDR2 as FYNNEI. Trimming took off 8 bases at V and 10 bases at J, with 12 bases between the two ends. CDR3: CASEQAGEQFF. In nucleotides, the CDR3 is TGTGCCAGCGAACAAGCGGGCGAGCAGTTCTTC.